Listed below are T cell receptor beta chains from one sample, sequenced in a study of control samples from healthy donors and cancer patients. The assay was immunoSEQ multiplex PCR, and TCRdb's table has in-frame clones only and misses some. The sample lists over 20,000 clones, approximately 78% seen once, with 20% to 25% in the top ten. The specimen sequenced was PBMCs. These receptors were collected from a man between 60 and 75 years old with colorectal cancer. CDR3s include the opening cysteine and the closing phenylalanine or tryptophan. Fields, in order: D gene, clone size, V gene, J gene, CDR3 protein, CDR3 DNA. The D gene is left open where the match is weak. The listing skips clone size in some rows; elsewhere it reads once, few, many or a size class.

>TRBD2|NA|TRBV13|TRBJ2-3
CASSLTSGGAPSTDTQYF
TGTGCCAGCAGCTTGACTAGCGGGGGGGCACCGAGCACAGATACGCAGTATTTT
>NA|few|TRBV19|TRBJ1-1
CASSPRHATSNTEAFF
TGTGCCAGTAGTCCCCGGCATGCTACGTCTAACACTGAAGCTTTCTTT
>NA|NA|TRBV29-1|TRBJ1-1
CSGRGLRTEAFF
TGCAGCGGAAGGGGGTTGCGGACTGAAGCTTTCTTT
>TRBD1|NA|TRBV7-9|TRBJ1-1
CASSFRGHIRDTEAFF
TGTGCCAGCAGCTTCAGGGGGCATATCAGGGACACTGAAGCTTTCTTT
>TRBD1|NA|TRBV9|TRBJ1-1
CASSARTGAAFF
TGTGCCAGCAGCGCCCGGACAGGGGCGGCTTTCTTT
>NA|NA|TRBV19|TRBJ1-1
CASSIDALNTEAFF
TGTGCCAGTAGTATAGATGCCTTGAACACTGAAGCTTTCTTT
>NA|NA|TRBV27|TRBJ1-2
CASSSLNYGYTF
TGTGCCAGCAGTTCGCTAAACTATGGCTACACCTTC
>NA|few|TRBV24-1|TRBJ1-2
CATSDWSGGYTF
TGTGCCACCAGTGATTGGTCGGGTGGCTACACCTTC
>TRBD1|NA|TRBV4-3|TRBJ1-5
CASSQQDRTGQPQHF
TGCGCCAGCAGCCAGCAGGACAGGACGGGGCAGCCCCAGCATTTT
>TRBD1|NA|TRBV18|TRBJ1-3
CASSPLAGGVSGNTIYF
TGTGCCAGCTCACCACTTGCAGGGGGAGTTTCTGGAAACACCATATATTTT
>NA|NA|TRBV2|TRBJ2-5
CASRFSGSQETQYF
TGTGCCAGCAGATTTTCCGGCAGTCAAGAGACCCAGTACTTC
>NA|once|TRBV6-5|TRBJ1-4
CASGEGGVREKLFF
TGTGCCAGCGGAGAGGGGGGAGTGAGGGAAAAACTGTTTTTT
>NA|NA|TRBV3-1/TRBV3-2|TRBJ2-6
CASSQGAVRRSGANVLTF
TGTGCCAGCAGCCAAGGGGCGGTAAGACGCTCTGGGGCCAACGTCCTGACTTTC
>NA|NA|TRBV4-1|TRBJ1-2
CASSQIGSQGNYGYTF
TGCGCCAGCAGCCAAATCGGTTCCCAGGGAAACTATGGCTACACCTTC
>TRBD1|NA|TRBV20-1|TRBJ2-1
CSALRQGEQFF
TGCAGTGCTCTCAGACAGGGTGAGCAGTTCTTC
>TRBD1|NA|TRBV24-1|TRBJ2-2
CATSDKDRGLAGELFF
TGTGCCACCAGTGATAAGGACAGGGGGCTCGCCGGGGAGCTGTTTTTT
>NA|NA|TRBV7-9|TRBJ2-7
CASSSKGGHPSYEQYF
TGTGCCAGCAGCTCAAAAGGGGGACACCCGTCCTACGAGCAGTACTTC
>TRBD1|NA|TRBV7-6|TRBJ1-1
CASSLAPGGAGAEAFF
TGTGCCAGCAGCTTAGCGCCAGGGGGCGCGGGGGCTGAAGCTTTCTTT
>NA|NA|TRBV6-5|TRBJ1-1
CASSIRPDEAFF
TGTGCCAGCAGTATCCGTCCGGATGAAGCTTTCTTT
>NA|few|TRBV6-2/TRBV6-3|TRBJ1-1
CASSYEARGAEAFF
TGTGCCAGCAGTTACGAAGCTAGGGGAGCTGAAGCTTTCTTT
>NA|NA|TRBV6-5|TRBJ2-3
CASSLGWTDTQYF
TGTGCCAGTTCCCTTGGTTGGACAGATACGCAGTATTTT
>NA|NA|TRBV21-1|TRBJ2-3
CASSKEDRGQVDTQYF
TGTGCCAGCAGCAAAGAAGACAGGGGGCAAGTAGATACGCAGTATTTT
>NA|NA|TRBV5-1|TRBJ2-5
CASSFIQGKGETQYF
TGCGCCAGCAGCTTTATACAGGGAAAGGGAGAGACCCAGTACTTC
>NA|NA|TRBV30|TRBJ1-3
CAWSRGFGNTIYF
TGTGCCTGGAGTCGGGGTTTTGGAAACACCATATATTTT
>NA|few|TRBV7-8|TRBJ2-1
CASSLDRSNEQFF
TGTGCCAGCAGCTTAGACAGGTCCAATGAGCAGTTCTTC
>NA|NA|TRBV19|TRBJ1-5
CASSTWRVSNQPQHF
TGTGCCAGTAGTACATGGAGGGTTAGCAATCAGCCCCAGCATTTT
>NA|NA|TRBV6-5|TRBJ1-2
CASIDRRGLGGYTF
TGTGCCAGCATCGACCGGCGGGGGCTCGGTGGCTACACCTTC
>NA|medium-sized|TRBV5-5|TRBJ2-7
CASSLRGTDYEQYF
TGTGCCAGCAGCTTGCGCGGGACAGACTACGAGCAGTACTTC
>NA|NA|TRBV6-5|TRBJ2-7
CASSYGEHFFYEQYF
TGTGCCAGCAGTTACGGGGAGCACTTCTTCTACGAGCAGTACTTC
>TRBD1|NA|TRBV2|TRBJ2-3
CASSTGGPLADTQYF
TGTGCCAGCAGTACAGGGGGCCCCCTCGCAGATACGCAGTATTTT
>TRBD2|NA|TRBV5-8|TRBJ2-5
CASAFQRDAGGQTQYF
TGTGCCAGCGCCTTCCAGCGGGACGCCGGTGGGCAGACCCAGTACTTC
>NA|few|TRBV5-1|TRBJ2-3
CASTQQGGTDTQYF
TGCGCCAGCACCCAGCAGGGCGGCACAGATACGCAGTATTTT
>NA|NA|TRBV5-1|TRBJ2-7
CASSLDPSSYEQYF
TGCGCCAGCAGCTTGGATCCCAGCTCCTACGAGCAGTACTTC
>TRBD1|NA|TRBV9|TRBJ1-1
CASSPEGQGAPAFF
TGTGCCAGCAGCCCAGAGGGACAGGGGGCGCCGGCTTTCTTT
>NA|NA|TRBV4-3|TRBJ1-5
CASSQDRPTPPQHF
TGCGCCAGCAGCCAAGACAGGCCAACCCCGCCCCAGCATTTT
>TRBD1|NA|TRBV19|TRBJ1-5
CASSMTGSYQPQHF
TGTGCCAGTAGTATGACAGGGTCATATCAGCCCCAGCATTTT
>NA|NA|TRBV30|TRBJ1-6
CAWRRGGSPLHF
TGTGCCTGGAGAAGGGGAGGATCACCCCTCCACTTT
>NA|NA|TRBV29-1|TRBJ1-1
CSAYSIRGQDTEAFF
TGCAGCGCCTATTCTATCCGGGGGCAGGACACTGAAGCTTTCTTT
>TRBD1|NA|TRBV5-5|TRBJ1-2
CASSWDRRYGYTF
TGTGCCAGCAGCTGGGACAGGAGATATGGCTACACCTTC
>TRBD1|NA|TRBV5-1|TRBJ2-7
CASSLTGGGYEQYF
TGCGCCAGCAGCCTAACAGGGGGCGGCTACGAGCAGTACTTC
>NA|once|TRBV4-1|TRBJ1-2
CASSQDTSQPYGYTF
TGCGCCAGCAGCCAAGATACATCCCAGCCCTATGGCTACACCTTC
>NA|NA|TRBV6-6|TRBJ1-1
CASSPDVSPVNTEAFF
TGTGCCAGCAGCCCGGACGTGAGCCCCGTAAACACTGAAGCTTTCTTT
>NA|NA|TRBV18|TRBJ1-1
CASSPSRHNEAFF
TGTGCCAGCTCACCATCTAGACACAATGAAGCTTTCTTT
>NA|NA|TRBV28|TRBJ1-2
CASSPRTDTYGYTFGSGTYGYTF
NA
>NA|NA|TRBV9|TRBJ1-1
CASSASQVPALRAFF
TGTGCCAGCAGCGCGTCTCAGGTTCCAGCGTTGCGAGCTTTCTTT
>NA|NA|TRBV11-2|TRBJ2-1
CASSSKTPEGYNEQFF
TGTGCCAGCAGCTCGAAGACTCCTGAGGGCTACAATGAGCAGTTCTTC
>TRBD1|NA|TRBV6-5|TRBJ1-2
CASTRGTGGASGYTF
TGTGCCAGCACCCGAGGGACAGGGGGCGCGTCTGGCTACACCTTC
>TRBD1|NA|TRBV5-4|TRBJ2-3
CANGQESTDTQYF
TGTGCCAACGGACAGGAGAGCACAGATACGCAGTATTTT
>NA|few|TRBV7-6|TRBJ2-7
CASSPRTSYEQYF
TGTGCCAGCAGCCCCCGGACCAGTTACGAGCAGTACTTC
>NA|NA|TRBV4-1|TRBJ2-1
CASSQEDAGVVHNEQFF
TGCGCCAGCAGCCAAGAGGATGCTGGGGTGGTCCACAATGAGCAGTTCTTC
>NA|NA|TRBV7-8|TRBJ1-2
CASSLDRTNYGYTF
TGTGCCAGCAGCTTAGACAGGACCAATTATGGCTACACCTTC
>NA|NA|TRBV15|TRBJ2-6
CATSSTAYYPGANVLTF
TGTGCCACCAGCTCGACAGCATACTATCCTGGGGCCAACGTCCTGACTTTC
>TRBD2|NA|TRBV6-6|TRBJ2-3
CASSYSSGIPTDTQYF
TGTGCCAGCAGTTACTCTAGCGGGATCCCCACAGATACGCAGTATTTT
>TRBD1|NA|TRBV11-2|TRBJ2-7
CASSPRQQGAYEQYF
TGTGCCAGCAGCCCGAGGCAACAGGGGGCCTACGAGCAGTACTTC
>NA|few|TRBV10-1|TRBJ2-2
CASSGGINTGELFF
TGCGCCAGCAGTGGGGGCATAAACACCGGGGAGCTGTTTTTT
>NA|NA|TRBV12-3/TRBV12-4|TRBJ1-1
CASSFGGSLGAFF
TGTGCCAGCAGTTTCGGAGGGAGTTTGGGAGCTTTCTTT
>NA|NA|TRBV6-5|TRBJ1-2
CASSYQDSYGYTF
TGTGCCAGCAGTTACCAGGACAGCTATGGCTACACCTTC
>NA|NA|TRBV5-8|TRBJ2-2
CASSLGQPTGELFF
TGTGCCAGCAGCTTGGGACAACCCACCGGGGAGCTGTTTTTT
>TRBD1|NA|TRBV29-1|TRBJ2-2
CSAKLRQGERNTGELFF
TGCAGCGCAAAGCTCAGACAGGGAGAACGGAACACCGGGGAGCTGTTTTTT
>TRBD1|NA|TRBV11-3|TRBJ2-1
CASSPGGTGRFNEQFF
TGTGCCAGCAGCCCCGGAGGGACAGGGCGTTTCAATGAGCAGTTCTTC